The clone carrying this TCR beta chain was observed once. Its cognate antigen is unknown. Data came from immunoSEQ multiplex PCR; TCRdb stores just in-frame clones and leaves some out. There are approximately 47,000 clones in the sample; 88% occur only once, and about 7.8% lies in the top ten. This record comes from a study of OX40 agonist ivuxolimab in advanced cancers. Whole-study context: The drug used for patients, ivuxolimab, was an agonistic anti-OX40 (CD134) antibody. A partial response was reached by three patients: one with hepatocellular carcinoma and two with cutaneous melanoma. Study observations and caveats: Antigen specificity was not determined for the expanded peripheral T cells.

Patients with a history of autoimmune disease or on systemic immunosuppression were excluded. Germline V gene lookup returns CDR1 MDHEN and CDR2 SYDVKM. The length of the CDR3 is 14 residues. V was pared by 3 bases and J by 3 bases, with 9 bases between. The V and J genes are TRBV28 and TRBJ1-5; D is unclear. This sequence was found in an adult with an advanced solid tumor such as melanoma, head and neck, liver or kidney cancer. This material consisted of CD4+ or CD8+ T cells sorted from blood, taken in a trial of the OX40 agonist ivuxolimab. The DNA for the CDR3 is TGTGCCAGCAGTTTGGGGAGGAACAATCAGCCCCAGCATTTT. This encodes CASSLGRNNQPQHF.